The 9 T cell receptor beta chains given below trace back to one sample, sequenced in a study of T cells after yellow fever vaccination. TCRdb redid the calling of the 5' RACE reads with MiXCR, one entry per CDR3 protein. The table lists roughly 250,000 distinct CDR3 sequences, 10% to 15% of them singletons, with 0.4% to 0.65% in the top ten. The material was CD4+ T cells sorted from PBMCs, obtained 45 days after the yellow fever booster vaccination. Receptors originate from a man aged 30-40 years who received the YFV17D yellow fever vaccine.

This clonotype occurred a few times. The gene calls are TRBV5-1 and TRBJ2-1; no firm D call. This CDR3 comprises 14 residues. Trimming shortened V by 0 bases and J by 4 bases, and 8 bases separated the two germline ends. Germline CDR1 and CDR2: SGHRS and YFSETQ. The CDR3 nucleotides read TGCGCCAGCAGCTTGGTGCCCTTATACAATGAGCAGTTCTTC. The encoded protein is CASSLVPLYNEQFF.

This clonotype was detected ten times or more. In DNA, the CDR3 is TGTGCCAGCAGCTTGCGGCCAAATACGCAGTATTTT. Its protein is CASSLRPNTQYF. The chain carries TRBV7-9 and TRBJ2-3; D gene unclear. Looked up from germline, CDR1 is SEHNR and CDR2 is FQNEAQ (reference sequence). CDR3 length: 12 amino acids. Trimming cost V 3 bases and J 7 bases, with 8 bases left between them.

The chain joins TRBV10-2 to TRBJ2-7; D possibly matches TRBD1 or TRBD2 (5 bases each). This CDR3 is built from 13 residues. CDR1 and CDR2 from the germline V gene are WSHSY and SAAADI. Trimming pared 2 bases from V and 6 bases from J, leaving 11 bases between. CDR3 sequence reads: CASSEVGGGEQYF. CDR3 in DNA: TGCGCCAGCAGTGAGGTCGGTGGGGGCGAGCAGTACTTC.

There are a few counts of this clonotype. The CDR3 loop is CASRVRDPDTQYF. In DNA, the CDR3 is TGCGCCAGCAGGGTCAGGGACCCAGATACGCAGTATTTT. The chain is built from TRBV5-1 and TRBJ2-3; D tentatively reads TRBD1 or TRBD2 (5 bases each). From germline, CDR1 is SGHRS and CDR2 YFSETQ. V lost 5 bases, J lost 4 bases, and 11 bases lay in between. The CDR3 loop spans 13 amino acids.

This chain connects TRBV29-1 to TRBJ2-2, with D unresolved. This CDR3 is 14 amino acids long. Germline assignment: CDR1 SQVTM and CDR2 ANQGSEA. The V and J ends lost 3 bases and 2 bases respectively, with 10 bases between them. CDR3 nucleotides: TGCAGCGTTGATTCGATACCCAACACCGGGGAGCTGTTTTTT. This gives the protein CSVDSIPNTGELFF.

This rearrangement joins TRBV30 to TRBJ2-7; 7 positions match TRBD2. The junction had 8 bases not matched to a gene; V was cut back by 2 bases and J by 7 bases. There are 13 residues in the CDR3. Germline V lookup: CDR1 GTSNPN, CDR2 SVGIG (reference sequence). CDR3 DNA sequence: TGTGCCTGGAGTACCTATGAAGCGGGGGAGCAGTACTTC. It codes for CAWSTYEAGEQYF.

The chain has TRBV24-1 and TRBJ2-3; D gene unclear. The CDR3 is 16 residues long. Trimming removed 4 bases at V and 0 bases at J, with 13 bases between. CDR1 is KGHDR, CDR2 SFDVKD, per germline. CDR3 residues: CATSDPRGRSTDTQYF. In DNA form, the CDR3 reads TGTGCCACCAGTGACCCAAGAGGCAGAAGCACAGATACGCAGTATTTT.

The rearrangement joins TRBV2 to TRBJ2-1; tentatively, D is TRBD1 or TRBD2 (6 bases each). Deletions cut 7 bases from V and 9 bases from J, with 16 bases between. The length of the CDR3 is 13 residues. Germline loops: CDR1 SNHLY, CDR2 FYNNEI. The DNA of the CDR3 is TGTGCCAGCACCGACGGGAGACAGGTTGAGCAGTTCTTC. Amino acids: CASTDGRQVEQFF.

There are a few counts of this clonotype. The chain combines TRBV7-2 with TRBJ2-2; possible D gene TRBD1, 6 bases. Trimming shortened V by 5 bases and J by 7 bases, and 20 bases separated the two germline ends. The CDR3 spans 16 residues. From germline, CDR1 is SGHTA and CDR2 FQGNSA. As DNA, the CDR3 is TGTGCCAGCAGCCGATCCGCACAGGGCTCGGGCGGGGAGCTGTTTTTT. This translates into CASSRSAQGSGGELFF.